This TCR beta chain was sequenced during a study of cytomegalovirus exposure and HLA in healthy donors. Overall study findings and caveats: In a later analysis, TCR beta V- and J-gene trimming showed a link to a missense DCLRE1C variant. Later analysis revealed greater clonal expansion in HLA-associated TCR beta chains than in equally common others.

PCR involved 60 Vbeta and 13 Jbeta primers. TCRdb's copy holds only in-frame clones and misses some; the assay was immunoSEQ multiplex PCR. The data hold some 220,000 clones, with about 85% observed a single time. Remarks on this clone: The antigen is undetermined.

The CDR3 runs 15 residues. V was trimmed by 3 bases and J by 0 bases, leaving 10 bases between them. In germline, CDR1 is SGHRS, CDR2 YFSETQ. Input material: PBMCs. The receptor's source is a girl aged 2 to 9 in good health and CMV-seronegative. The chain uses TRBV5-1 and TRBJ1-3; tentatively, D is TRBD1 (5 bases). The CDR3 here is CASSSWGSSGNTIYF. CDR3 DNA sequence: TGCGCCAGCAGCTCCTGGGGCAGCTCTGGAAACACCATATATTTT.